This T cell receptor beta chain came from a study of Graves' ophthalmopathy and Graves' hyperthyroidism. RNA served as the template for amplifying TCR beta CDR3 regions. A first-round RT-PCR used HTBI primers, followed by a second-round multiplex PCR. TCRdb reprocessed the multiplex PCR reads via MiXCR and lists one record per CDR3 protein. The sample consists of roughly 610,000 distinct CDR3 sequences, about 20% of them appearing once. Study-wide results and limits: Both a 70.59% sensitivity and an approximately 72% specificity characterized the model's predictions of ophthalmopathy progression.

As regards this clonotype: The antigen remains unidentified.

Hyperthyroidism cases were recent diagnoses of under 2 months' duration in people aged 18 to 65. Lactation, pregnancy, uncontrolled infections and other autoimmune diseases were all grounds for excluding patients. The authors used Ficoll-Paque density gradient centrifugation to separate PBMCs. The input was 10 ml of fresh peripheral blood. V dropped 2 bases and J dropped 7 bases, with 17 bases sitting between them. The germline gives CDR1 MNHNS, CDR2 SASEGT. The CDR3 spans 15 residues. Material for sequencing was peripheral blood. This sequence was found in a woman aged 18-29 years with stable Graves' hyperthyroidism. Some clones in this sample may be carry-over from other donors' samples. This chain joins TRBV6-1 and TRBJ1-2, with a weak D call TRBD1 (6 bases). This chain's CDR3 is CASSEMDSGFFGYTF. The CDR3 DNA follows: TGTGCCAGCAGTGAAATGGACAGCGGATTTTTTGGCTACACCTTC.